A single sample gave rise to the 2 T cell receptor beta chains below, sequenced in a study of T cells in Graves' hyperthyroidism and ophthalmopathy. There were TCR beta CDR3 regions amplified from RNA transcripts. Initially, a first-round RT-PCR of the TCR CDR3 employed the HTBI primer set. TCRdb re-derived calls from the multiplex PCR reads in MiXCR, one entry per CDR3 protein. The table records fewer than 600,000 distinct CDR3 sequences, roughly an eighth of them present only once. Source material: blood. Source of these receptors: a woman aged 18-29 years with Graves' hyperthyroidism.

This clonotype was counted ten times or more. The chain uses TRBV30 and TRBJ2-6; D is ambiguous. Trimming cost V 2 bases and J 4 bases, with 3 bases left between them. The CDR3 sequence is 12 residues long. In germline, CDR1 is GTSNPN, CDR2 SVGIG (reference sequence). In DNA, the CDR3 is TGTGCCTGGAGTCTCGGGGCCAACGTCCTGACTTTC. Amino acid sequence: CAWSLGANVLTF.

This clonotype appeared many times. This chain links TRBV7-9 with TRBJ1-5; D call uncertain. In germline, CDR1 is SEHNR, CDR2 FQNEAQ (reference sequence). Trimming left V 0 bases short and J 0 bases short, with 6 bases between. The CDR3 consists of 15 residues. The CDR3 loop reads CASSLAYHSNQPQHF. The CDR3 DNA reads as TGTGCCAGCAGCTTAGCGTACCATAGCAATCAGCCCCAGCATTTT.